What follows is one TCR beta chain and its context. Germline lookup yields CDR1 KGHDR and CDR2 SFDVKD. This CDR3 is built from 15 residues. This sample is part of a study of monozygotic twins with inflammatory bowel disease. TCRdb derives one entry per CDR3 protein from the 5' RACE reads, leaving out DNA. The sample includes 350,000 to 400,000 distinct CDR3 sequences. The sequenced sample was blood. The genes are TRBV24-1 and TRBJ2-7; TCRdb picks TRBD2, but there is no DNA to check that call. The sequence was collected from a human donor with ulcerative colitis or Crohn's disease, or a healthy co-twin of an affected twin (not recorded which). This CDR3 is CATSDGGTAAYEQYF.